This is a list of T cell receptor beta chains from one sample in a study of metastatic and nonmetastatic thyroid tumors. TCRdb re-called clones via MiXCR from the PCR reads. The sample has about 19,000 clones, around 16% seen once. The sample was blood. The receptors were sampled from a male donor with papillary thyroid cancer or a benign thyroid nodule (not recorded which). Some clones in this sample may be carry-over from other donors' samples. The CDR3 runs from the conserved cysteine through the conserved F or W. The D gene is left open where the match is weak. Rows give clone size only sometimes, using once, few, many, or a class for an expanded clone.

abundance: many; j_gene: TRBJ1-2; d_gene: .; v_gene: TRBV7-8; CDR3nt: TGTGCCAGCAGCTTCGAACAGGGCTATGGCTACACCTTC; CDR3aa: CASSFEQGYGYTF
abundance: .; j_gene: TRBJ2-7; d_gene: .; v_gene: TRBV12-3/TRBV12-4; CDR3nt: TGTGCCAGCAGTCTCACCTTTCAGATGAACGAGCAGTACTTC; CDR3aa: CASSLTFQMNEQYF
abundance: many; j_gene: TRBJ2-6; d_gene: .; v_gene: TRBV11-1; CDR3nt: TGTGCCAGCAGCTCTCCACGGGGGCTGCCTGGGGCCAACGTCCTGACTTTC; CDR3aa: CASSSPRGLPGANVLTF
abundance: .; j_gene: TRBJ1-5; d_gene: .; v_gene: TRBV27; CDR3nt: TGTGCCAGCAGGGACCGAAATCAGCCCCAGCATTTT; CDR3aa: CASRDRNQPQHF
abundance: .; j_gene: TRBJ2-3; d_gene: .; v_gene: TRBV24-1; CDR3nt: TGTGCCACCAGTGATTTTAGCTTTAGGCGTACATATACGCAGTATTTT; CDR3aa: CATSDFSFRRTYTQYF
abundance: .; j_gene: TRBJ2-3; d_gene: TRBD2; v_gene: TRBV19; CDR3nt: TGTGCCAGTAGCGCCCTAGCGGACACAGATACGCAGTATTTT; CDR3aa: CASSALADTDTQYF
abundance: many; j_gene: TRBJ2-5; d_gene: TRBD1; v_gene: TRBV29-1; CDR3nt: TGCAGCGTTCGCCCGCAGACAGGGTTGGAGACCCAGTACTTC; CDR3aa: CSVRPQTGLETQYF
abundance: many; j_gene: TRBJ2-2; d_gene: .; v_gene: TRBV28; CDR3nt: TGTGCCAGCAGTTTATTCCAACCACCCTCCGGGGAGCTGTTTTTT; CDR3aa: CASSLFQPPSGELFF
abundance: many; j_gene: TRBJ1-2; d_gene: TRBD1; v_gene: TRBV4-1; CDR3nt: TGCGCCAGCAGCCAACATAACAGGGGCTTCTATGGCTACACCTTC; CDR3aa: CASSQHNRGFYGYTF
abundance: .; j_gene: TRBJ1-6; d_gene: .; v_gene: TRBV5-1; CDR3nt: TGCGCCAGCAGCTTGGCCGTGGTGGTACCCCTCCACTTT; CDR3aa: CASSLAVVVPLHF
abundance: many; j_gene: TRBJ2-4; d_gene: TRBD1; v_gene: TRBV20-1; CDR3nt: TGCAGTGCTAGACCCGAGGACAGGGTGGGAAACATTCAGTACTTC; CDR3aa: CSARPEDRVGNIQYF
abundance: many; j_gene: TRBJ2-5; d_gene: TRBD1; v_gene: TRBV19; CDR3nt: TGTGCCAGTAGTAAAGGACAGGGATGGGAGACCCAGTACTTC; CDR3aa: CASSKGQGWETQYF
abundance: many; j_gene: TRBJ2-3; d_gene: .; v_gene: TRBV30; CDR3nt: TGTGCCTGGACGGGCAGGGGTACAGATACGCAGTATTTT; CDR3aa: CAWTGRGTDTQYF
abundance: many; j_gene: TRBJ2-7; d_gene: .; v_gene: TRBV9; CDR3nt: TGTGCCAGCAGCGTAGGGGCGGGGAGCTCCTACGAGCAGTACTTC; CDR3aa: CASSVGAGSSYEQYF
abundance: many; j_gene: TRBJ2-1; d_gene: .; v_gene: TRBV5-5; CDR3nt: TGTGCCAGCAGCTTAACGGTTAGCTCCTACAATGAGCAGTTCTTC; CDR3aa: CASSLTVSSYNEQFF